A single T cell receptor beta chain is shown here with its context. This entry belongs to a study of blood T cell repertoires in COVID-19. For the study at large: Donors in the United States, Italy and Spain gave samples during acute or convalescent COVID-19. Nucleic acid was either cDNA or gDNA, and it came from T cells, B-cell-depleted T cells, or PBMCs.

This CDR3 has 16 amino acids. Germline CDR1 reads SNHLY; CDR2 reads FYNNEI. Trimming stripped 4 bases from V and 0 bases from J, with 13 bases between. In the authors' workflow: Researchers report that nucleated cell counts were estimated from reference gene primer amplification. The assay was immunoSEQ multiplex PCR, and TCRdb's table has in-frame clones only and misses some. V and J calls plus clone size are reproduced from that table; the DNA served to infer D and trimming. The sample carries around 60,000 clones, roughly 74% recorded once. This clonotype was obtained from a woman of 80 years or more with acute or convalescent COVID-19. Sequencing was done on a sample of peripheral blood. The gene calls are TRBV2 and TRBJ1-5; D call uncertain. Here the CDR3 reads CASSAIYADSNQPQHF. The CDR3 nucleotides are TGTGCCAGCAGTGCGATTTATGCGGATAGCAATCAGCCCCAGCATTTT.